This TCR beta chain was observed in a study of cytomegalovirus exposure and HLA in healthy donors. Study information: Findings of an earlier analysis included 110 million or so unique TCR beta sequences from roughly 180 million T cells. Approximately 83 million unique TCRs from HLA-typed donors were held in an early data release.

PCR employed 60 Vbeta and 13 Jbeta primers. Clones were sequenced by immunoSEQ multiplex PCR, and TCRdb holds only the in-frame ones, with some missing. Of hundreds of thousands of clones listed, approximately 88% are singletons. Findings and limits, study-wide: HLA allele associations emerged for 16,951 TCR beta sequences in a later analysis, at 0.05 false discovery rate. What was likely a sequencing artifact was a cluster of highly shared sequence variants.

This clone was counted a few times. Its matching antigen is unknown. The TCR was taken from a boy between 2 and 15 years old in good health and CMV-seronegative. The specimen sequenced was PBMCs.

CDR3 loop: CASSQDRARTSGNYEQYF. The DNA of the CDR3 is TGCGCCAGCAGCCAAGACCGAGCCCGGACTAGCGGTAACTACGAGCAGTACTTC. The chain is built from TRBV4-1 and TRBJ2-7, with 10 positions matching TRBD2. The CDR3 length is 18 residues. Germline V lookup: CDR1 MGHRA, CDR2 YSYEKL. V lost 0 bases and J lost 3; bases outside the gene matches: 11.